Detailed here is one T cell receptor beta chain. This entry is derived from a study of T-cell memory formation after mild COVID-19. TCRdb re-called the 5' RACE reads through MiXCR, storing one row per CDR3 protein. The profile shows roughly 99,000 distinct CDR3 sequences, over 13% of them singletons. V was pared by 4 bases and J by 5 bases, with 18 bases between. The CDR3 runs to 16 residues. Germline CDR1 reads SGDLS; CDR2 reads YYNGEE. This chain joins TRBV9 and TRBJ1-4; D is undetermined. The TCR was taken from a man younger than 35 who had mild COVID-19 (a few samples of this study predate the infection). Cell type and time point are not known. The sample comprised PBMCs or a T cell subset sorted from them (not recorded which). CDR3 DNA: TGTGCCAGCAGCAAACGGCCGTCAGCCTTCAATGAAAAACTGTTTTTT. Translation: CASSKRPSAFNEKLFF.